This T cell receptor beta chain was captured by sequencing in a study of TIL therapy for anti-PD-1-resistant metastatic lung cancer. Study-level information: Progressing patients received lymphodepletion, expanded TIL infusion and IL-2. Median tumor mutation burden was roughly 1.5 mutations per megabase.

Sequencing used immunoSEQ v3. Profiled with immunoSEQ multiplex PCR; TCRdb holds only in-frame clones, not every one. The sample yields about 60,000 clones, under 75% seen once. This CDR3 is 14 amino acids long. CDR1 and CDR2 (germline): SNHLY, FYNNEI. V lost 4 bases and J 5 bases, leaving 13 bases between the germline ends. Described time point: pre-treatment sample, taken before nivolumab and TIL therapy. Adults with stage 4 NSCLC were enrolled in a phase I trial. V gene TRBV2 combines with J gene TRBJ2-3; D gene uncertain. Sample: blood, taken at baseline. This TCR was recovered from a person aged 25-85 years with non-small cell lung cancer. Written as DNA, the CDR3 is TGTGCCAGCAGTGTGGTGCGTGTGATAGATACGCAGTATTTT. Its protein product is CASSVVRVIDTQYF.